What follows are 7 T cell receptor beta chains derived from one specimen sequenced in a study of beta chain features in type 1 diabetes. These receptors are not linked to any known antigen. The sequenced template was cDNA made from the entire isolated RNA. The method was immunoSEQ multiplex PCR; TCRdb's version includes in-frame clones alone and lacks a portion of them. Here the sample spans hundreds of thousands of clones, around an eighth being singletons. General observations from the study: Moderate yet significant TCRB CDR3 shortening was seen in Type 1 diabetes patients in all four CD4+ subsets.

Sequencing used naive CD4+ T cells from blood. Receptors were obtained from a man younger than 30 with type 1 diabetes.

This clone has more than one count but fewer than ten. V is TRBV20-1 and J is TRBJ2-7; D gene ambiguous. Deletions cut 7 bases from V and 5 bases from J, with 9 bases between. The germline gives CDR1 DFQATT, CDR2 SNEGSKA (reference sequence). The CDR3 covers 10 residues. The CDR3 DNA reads TGCAGTGTAGTAGGGAACGAGCAGTACTTC. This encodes CSVVGNEQYF.

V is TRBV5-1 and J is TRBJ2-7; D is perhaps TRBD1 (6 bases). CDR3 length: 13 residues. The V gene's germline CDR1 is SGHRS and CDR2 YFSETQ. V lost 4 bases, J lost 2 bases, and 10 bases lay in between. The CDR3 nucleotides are TGCGCCAGCAGCACCACAGGGACCTACGAGCAGTACTTC. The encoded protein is CASSTTGTYEQYF.

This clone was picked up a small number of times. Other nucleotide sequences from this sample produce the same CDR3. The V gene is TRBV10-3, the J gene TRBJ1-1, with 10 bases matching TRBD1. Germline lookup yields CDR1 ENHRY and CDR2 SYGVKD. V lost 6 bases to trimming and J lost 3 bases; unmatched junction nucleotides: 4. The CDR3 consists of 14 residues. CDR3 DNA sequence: TGTGCCATCAGCACAGGACAGGGGGACACTGAAGCTTTCTTT. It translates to CAISTGQGDTEAFF.

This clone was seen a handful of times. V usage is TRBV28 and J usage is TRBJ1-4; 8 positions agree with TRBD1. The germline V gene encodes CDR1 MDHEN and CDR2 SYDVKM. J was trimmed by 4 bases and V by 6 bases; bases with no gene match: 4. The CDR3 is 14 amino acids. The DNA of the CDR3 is TGTGCCAGCAGGCCGGGACAGGTTAATGAAAAACTGTTTTTT. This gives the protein CASRPGQVNEKLFF.

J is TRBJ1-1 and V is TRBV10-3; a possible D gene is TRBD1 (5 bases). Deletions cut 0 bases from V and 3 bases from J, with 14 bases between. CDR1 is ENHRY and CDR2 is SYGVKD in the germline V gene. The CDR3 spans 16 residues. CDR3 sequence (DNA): TGTGCCATCAGTGAGTCGTGGAAGGGAGGGGACACTGAAGCTTTCTTT. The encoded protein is CAISESWKGGDTEAFF.

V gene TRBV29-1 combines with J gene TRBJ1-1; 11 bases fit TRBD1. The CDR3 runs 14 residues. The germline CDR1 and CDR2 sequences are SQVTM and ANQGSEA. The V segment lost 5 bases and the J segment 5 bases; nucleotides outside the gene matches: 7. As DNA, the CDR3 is TGCAGCGTTCATGGACAGGGGGCAGGGACTGAAGCTTTCTTT. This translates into CSVHGQGAGTEAFF.

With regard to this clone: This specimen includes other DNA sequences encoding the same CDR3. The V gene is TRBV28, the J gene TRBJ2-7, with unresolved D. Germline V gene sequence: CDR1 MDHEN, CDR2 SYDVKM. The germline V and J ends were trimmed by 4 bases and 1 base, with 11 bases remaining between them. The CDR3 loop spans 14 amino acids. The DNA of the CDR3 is TGTGCCAGCAGTTCACCCGGGCCATCCTACGAGCAGTACTTC. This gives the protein CASSSPGPSYEQYF.